This T cell receptor beta chain was documented in a study of patients and donors after allogeneic stem cell transplantation. TCRdb recomputed calls from the RT-PCR reads with MiXCR, one row per CDR3 protein. This table has around 240,000 distinct CDR3 sequences, over 12% appearing once. The table lists this clonotype with a few counts. The CDR3 length is 15 residues. Unmatched junction bases numbered 8, after V lost 8 bases and J lost 5 bases. The germline V gene has CDR1 MNHNS and CDR2 SASEGT. The source material was blood, either unsorted or a sorted T cell fraction (not recorded which). The source of this sequence is a human donor who was either an allogeneic HSCT recipient or a stem cell or donor lymphocyte infusion donor (not recorded which). It is not recorded whose cells these are; they may come from a transplant donor. The rearrangement joins TRBV6-1 to TRBJ2-2; TRBD1 matches 10 bases. Here the CDR3 reads CASLLGQGVTGELFF. As DNA, the CDR3 is TGTGCCAGCCTGCTTGGACAGGGGGTGACCGGGGAGCTGTTTTTT.